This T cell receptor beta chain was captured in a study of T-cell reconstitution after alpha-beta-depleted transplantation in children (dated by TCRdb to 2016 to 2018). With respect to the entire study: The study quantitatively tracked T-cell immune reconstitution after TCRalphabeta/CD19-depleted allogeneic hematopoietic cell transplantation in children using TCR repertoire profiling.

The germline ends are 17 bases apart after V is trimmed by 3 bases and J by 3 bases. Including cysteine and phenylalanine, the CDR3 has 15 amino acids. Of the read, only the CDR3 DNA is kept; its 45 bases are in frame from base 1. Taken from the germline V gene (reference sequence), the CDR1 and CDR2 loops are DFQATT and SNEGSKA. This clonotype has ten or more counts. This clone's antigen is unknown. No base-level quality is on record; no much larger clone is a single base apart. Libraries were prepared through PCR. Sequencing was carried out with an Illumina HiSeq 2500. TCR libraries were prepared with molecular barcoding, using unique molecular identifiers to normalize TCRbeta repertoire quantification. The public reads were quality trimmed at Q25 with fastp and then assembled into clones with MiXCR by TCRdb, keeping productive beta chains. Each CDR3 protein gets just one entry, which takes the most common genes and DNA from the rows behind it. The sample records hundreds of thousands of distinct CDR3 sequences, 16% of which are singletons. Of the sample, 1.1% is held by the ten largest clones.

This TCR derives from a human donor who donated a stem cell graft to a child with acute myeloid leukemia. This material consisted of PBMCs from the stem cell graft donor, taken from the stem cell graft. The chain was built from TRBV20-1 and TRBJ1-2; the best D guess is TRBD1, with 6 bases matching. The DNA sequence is TGCAGTGCTAGGGACAGTCAGGAGGTAGACTATGGCTACACCTTC. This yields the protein CSARDSQEVDYGYTF.